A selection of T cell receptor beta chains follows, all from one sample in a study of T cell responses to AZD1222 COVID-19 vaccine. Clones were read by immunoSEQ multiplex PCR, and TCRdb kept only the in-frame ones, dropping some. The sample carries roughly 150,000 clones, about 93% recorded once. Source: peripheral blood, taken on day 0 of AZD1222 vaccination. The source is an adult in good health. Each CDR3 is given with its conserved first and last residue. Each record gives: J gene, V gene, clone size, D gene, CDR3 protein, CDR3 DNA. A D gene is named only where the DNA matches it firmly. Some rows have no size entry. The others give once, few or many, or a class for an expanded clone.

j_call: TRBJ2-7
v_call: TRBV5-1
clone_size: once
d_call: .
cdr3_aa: CASSSEVLYEQYF
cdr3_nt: TGCGCCAGCAGCAGCGAGGTGCTCTACGAGCAGTACTTC

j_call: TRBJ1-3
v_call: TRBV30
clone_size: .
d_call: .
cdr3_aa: CAWKDRNTIYF
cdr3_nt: TGTGCCTGGAAAGACCGAAACACCATATATTTT

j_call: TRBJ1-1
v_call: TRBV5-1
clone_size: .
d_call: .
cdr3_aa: CASTEPGVNTEAFF
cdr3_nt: TGCGCCAGTACAGAACCGGGGGTGAACACTGAAGCTTTCTTT

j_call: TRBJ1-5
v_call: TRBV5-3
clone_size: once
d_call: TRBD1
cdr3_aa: CARSWTGENQPQHF
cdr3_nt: TGTGCCAGAAGCTGGACAGGGGAGAATCAGCCCCAGCATTTT

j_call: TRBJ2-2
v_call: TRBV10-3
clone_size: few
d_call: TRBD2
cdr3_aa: CAISESVAGGPSTGELFF
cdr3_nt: TGTGCCATCAGTGAGTCCGTGGCGGGAGGGCCGAGCACCGGGGAGCTGTTTTTT

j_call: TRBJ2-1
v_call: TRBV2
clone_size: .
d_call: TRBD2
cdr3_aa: CASRIWGEGKNEQFF
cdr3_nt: TGTGCCAGCAGAATCTGGGGGGAGGGTAAGAATGAGCAGTTCTTC

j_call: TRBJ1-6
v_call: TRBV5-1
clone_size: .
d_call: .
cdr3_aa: CASRTGPTLSTDSPLHF
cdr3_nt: TGCGCCAGCAGAACCGGACCGACATTATCGACGGATTCACCCCTCCACTTT

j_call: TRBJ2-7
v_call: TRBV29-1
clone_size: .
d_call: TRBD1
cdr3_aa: CSTRQGAGEQYF
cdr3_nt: TGCAGCACTAGACAGGGGGCTGGTGAGCAGTACTTC

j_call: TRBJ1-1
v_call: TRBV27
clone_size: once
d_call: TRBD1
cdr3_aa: CASRGDRGFTEAFF
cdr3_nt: TGTGCCAGCAGGGGGGACAGGGGTTTCACTGAAGCTTTCTTT

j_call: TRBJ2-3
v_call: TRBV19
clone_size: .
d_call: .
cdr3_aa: CASTRGKPSPGPDTQYF
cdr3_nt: TGTGCCAGTACCCGAGGCAAACCTAGCCCCGGGCCAGATACGCAGTATTTT